This T cell receptor (beta chain) emerged from a study of blood T cell repertoires in COVID-19. Study overall: Spain, Italy and the United States supplied samples that represented acute and convalescent COVID-19.

Method: immunoSEQ multiplex PCR; TCRdb's copy keeps in-frame clones and lacks some. The table shows a few hundred thousand clones, with roughly 87% occurring only once. Trimming stripped 5 bases from V and 2 bases from J, with 11 bases between. Germline V gene sequence: CDR1 SGHRS, CDR2 YFSETQ. This CDR3 spans 14 amino acids. Participant age was roughly 18 to 89 years, and participants resided in roughly 24 US areas. The receptor was derived from a woman aged 50 to 60 who had recovered from COVID-19. The gene calls are TRBV5-1 and TRBJ1-5; D is ambiguous. The sequenced material came from PBMCs or T cells enriched from blood (not recorded which). The CDR3 reads CASRAQPGNQPQHF. The CDR3 region has the DNA TGCGCCAGCAGAGCCCAACCTGGCAATCAGCCCCAGCATTTT.